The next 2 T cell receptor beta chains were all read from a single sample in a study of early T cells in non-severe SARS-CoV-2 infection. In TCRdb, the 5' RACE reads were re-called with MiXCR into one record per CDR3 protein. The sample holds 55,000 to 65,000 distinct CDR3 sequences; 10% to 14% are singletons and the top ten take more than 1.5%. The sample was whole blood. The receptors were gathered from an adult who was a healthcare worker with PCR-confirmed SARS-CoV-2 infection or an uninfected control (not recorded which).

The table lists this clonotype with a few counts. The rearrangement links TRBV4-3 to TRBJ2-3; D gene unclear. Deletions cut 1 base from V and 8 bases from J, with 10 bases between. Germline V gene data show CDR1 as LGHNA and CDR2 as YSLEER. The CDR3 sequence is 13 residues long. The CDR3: CASSQAQASTQYF. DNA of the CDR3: TGCGCCAGCAGCCAAGCGCAAGCGTCTACGCAGTATTTT.

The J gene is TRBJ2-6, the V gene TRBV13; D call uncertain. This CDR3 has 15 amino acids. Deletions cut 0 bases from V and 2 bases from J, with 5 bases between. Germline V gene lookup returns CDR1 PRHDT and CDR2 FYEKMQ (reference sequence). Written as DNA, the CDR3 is TGTGCCAGCAGCTTAGGCTACCCTGGGGCCAACGTCCTGACTTTC. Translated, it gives CASSLGYPGANVLTF. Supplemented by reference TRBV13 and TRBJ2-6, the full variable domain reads AAGVIQSPRHLIKEKRETATLKCYPIPRHDTVYWYQQGPGQDPQFLISFYEKMQSDKGSIPDRFSAQQFSDYHSELNMSSLELGDSALYFCASSLGYPGANVLTFGAGSRLTVL.